The 4 T cell receptor beta chains below come from one sample, sequenced in a study of T-cell memory formation after mild COVID-19. TCRdb itself ran the 5' RACE reads through MiXCR, one entry per CDR3 protein. The sample lists over 150,000 distinct CDR3 sequences, 10% to 15% occurring once. The sequenced sample consisted of PBMCs or a T cell subset sorted from them (not recorded which). These receptors came from a man younger than 35 who had mild COVID-19 (a few samples of this study predate the infection). Cell type and time point are not known.

The gene calls are TRBV5-6 and TRBJ2-1; D is unresolved. The germline V gene encodes CDR1 SGHDT and CDR2 YYEEEE. This CDR3 is built from 12 residues. Trimming took off 1 base at V and 6 bases at J, with 5 bases between the two ends. The CDR3 sequence: CASSLFVNEQFF. For the CDR3, the DNA is TGTGCCAGCAGCTTGTTCGTCAATGAGCAGTTCTTC. Full variable domain (rest looked up from reference TRBV5-6 and TRBJ2-1): DAGVTQSPTHLIKTRGQQVTLRCSPKSGHDTVSWYQQALGQGPQFIFQYYEEEERQRGNFPDRFSGHQFPNYSSELNVNALLLGDSALYLCASSLFVNEQFFGPGTRLTVL.

The chain couples TRBV14 to TRBJ2-1, with 10 bases matching TRBD2. V lost 4 bases and J lost 10; bases outside the gene matches: 16. Germline V lookup: CDR1 SGHDN, CDR2 FVKESK. The CDR3 has 17 amino acids. This CDR3 is CASSRRPSGGPLAEQFF. The CDR3 bases are TGTGCCAGCAGCCGCAGACCTAGCGGGGGTCCCCTAGCGGAGCAGTTCTTC.

The chain recombines TRBV5-1 with TRBJ2-3, with D maybe TRBD2 (6 bases). Germline CDR1 reads SGHRS; CDR2 reads YFSETQ. Trimming left V 3 bases short and J 1 base short, with 12 bases between. The CDR3 loop spans 15 amino acids. CDR3 DNA: TGCGCCAGCAGCTGGCTTCCGGGGGGCACAGATACGCAGTATTTT. Residues: CASSWLPGGTDTQYF.

The J gene is TRBJ2-1, the V gene TRBV6-2 or TRBV6-3, with D perhaps matching TRBD2 (6 bases). The germline CDR1 and CDR2 sequences are MNHEY and SVGEGT. This CDR3 spans 13 amino acids. Trimming took 4 bases from V and 7 from J, leaving 11 bases between them. CDR3 nucleotide sequence: TGTGCCAGCAGTTGGGTTGCGGGGAATGAGCAGTTCTTC. Encoded protein: CASSWVAGNEQFF.